Listed here is a single TCR beta chain. What it binds is not known. The source of the sample is a study of OX40 agonist ivuxolimab in advanced cancers. Study-wide background: Administration of intravenous ivuxolimab to patients occurred every 2 weeks at 0.01 to 10 mg/kg. Regarding the study as a whole: Undetermined was the antigen specificity of the expanded peripheral T cells. Normalized T-cell clonal expansion was also low in some nonresponders.

The CDR3 contains 15 residues. Trimming at V came to 5 bases and at J to 6 bases, leaving 13 bases not matched to a gene. Germline assignment: CDR1 MNHEY and CDR2 SMNVEV (reference sequence). TCRdb's table, derived via immunoSEQ multiplex PCR, lists solely in-frame clones and lacks some. Of around 64,000 clones in the sample, roughly 83% were seen once. This sequence was found in an adult with an advanced solid tumor such as melanoma, head and neck, liver or kidney cancer. The chain employs TRBV27 and TRBJ2-7; TRBD2 matches 7 bases. Specimen: CD4+ or CD8+ T cells sorted from blood, collected in a trial of the OX40 agonist ivuxolimab. The CDR3 loop reads CASSPRPGLAVEQYF. CDR3 sequence (DNA): TGTGCCAGCAGTCCAAGACCGGGCCTAGCGGTCGAGCAGTACTTC.